This TCR beta chain was identified during a study of shared clonotypes between healthy human individuals. Turning to this clone: Its target is not known. This same CDR3 is encoded by further DNA sequences in the sample.

The repertoire was sequenced with immunoSEQ multiplex PCR; TCRdb's copy has only in-frame clones and lacks some. Among about 2.3 million clones, roughly 93% were seen once, and the ten largest hold 0.3% to 0.4%. Trimming took off 4 bases at V and 3 bases at J, with 10 bases between the two ends. The CDR3 spans 14 residues. Germline CDR1 reads SGHRS; CDR2 reads YFSETQ. Findings and limits, study-wide: It was the few donors that limited the genetic and exposure-history diversity represented.

This receptor was obtained from a man between 18 and 35 years old in good health. Some clones in this sample may be carry-over from other donors' samples. Sequences were obtained from naive CD4+ T cells from PBMCs. The subset: CD45RA+ positively selected. This chain links TRBV5-1 with TRBJ1-4, with D possibly TRBD1 on 6 matching bases. The DNA of the CDR3 is TGCGCCAGCAGCCCGCAGGGGTCTAATGAAAAACTGTTTTTT. Encoded protein: CASSPQGSNEKLFF.